These T cell receptor beta chains were read from a single sample in a study of T cell responses to AZD1222 COVID-19 vaccine. Clones were sequenced by immunoSEQ multiplex PCR, and TCRdb holds only the in-frame ones, with some missing. This sample yields roughly 100,000 clones, of which 86% are seen a single time; 5% belongs to the top ten. Specimen: peripheral blood, collected on day 0 of AZD1222 vaccination. The receptors were sampled from an adult in good health. Both conserved end residues are part of each CDR3. The D gene is left open where the match is weak. For some rows the clone size is stated as once, few or many, or as a class when expanded; others skip it.

d_gene,len,abundance,v_gene,j_gene,CDR3aa,CDR3nt
-,17,-,TRBV7-2,TRBJ2-1,CASSLGVLRQRGNEQFF,TGTGCCAGCAGCTTAGGGGTTTTGAGACAGCGAGGCAATGAGCAGTTCTTC
TRBD1,17,-,TRBV11-2,TRBJ2-1,CASSSPGQGGSYNEQFF,TGTGCCAGCAGCTCCCCGGGACAGGGGGGATCCTACAATGAGCAGTTCTTC
-,14,-,TRBV3-1/TRBV3-2,TRBJ1-4,CASSRRAPNEKLFF,TGTGCCAGCAGCCGCCGGGCCCCTAATGAAAAACTGTTTTTT
TRBD1,16,once,TRBV3-1/TRBV3-2,TRBJ2-7,CASSQDMAGGAGEQYF,TGTGCCAGCAGCCAAGATATGGCAGGGGGCGCAGGGGAGCAGTACTTC
TRBD2,17,few,TRBV19,TRBJ2-1,CASSMQASGSSYNEQFF,TGTGCCAGTAGTATGCAAGCTAGCGGGAGCTCCTACAATGAGCAGTTCTTC
-,14,once,TRBV19,TRBJ2-3,CASSIDLSTDTQYF,TGTGCCAGTAGTATAGATCTCAGCACAGATACGCAGTATTTT
-,13,once,TRBV15,TRBJ2-2,CATTRGDTGELFF,TGTGCCACCACTCGGGGTGACACCGGGGAGCTGTTTTTT
-,13,-,TRBV7-9,TRBJ2-5,CASSFGRPKTQYF,TGTGCCAGCAGCTTCGGCAGACCCAAGACCCAGTACTTC
-,13,-,TRBV10-3,TRBJ1-2,CAISGVVNYGYTF,TGTGCCATCAGTGGGGTTGTTAACTATGGCTACACCTTC
TRBD2,15,-,TRBV5-5,TRBJ2-5,CASSLEGLATQTQYF,TGTGCCAGCAGCTTGGAAGGACTAGCGACCCAGACCCAGTACTTC
-,13,-,TRBV19,TRBJ1-2,CASSLQASYGYTF,TGTGCCAGTAGTCTACAGGCTAGCTATGGCTACACCTTC
-,16,-,TRBV4-3,TRBJ2-1,CASSQDFRERYNEQFF,TGCGCCAGCAGCCAAGATTTCAGGGAGAGGTACAATGAGCAGTTCTTC
TRBD1,15,-,TRBV28,TRBJ1-2,CASGGGAGGDYGYTF,TGTGCCAGCGGCGGAGGGGCAGGGGGCGACTATGGCTACACCTTC
-,15,-,TRBV19,TRBJ1-5,CASSIPQRSNQPQHF,TGTGCCAGTAGTATTCCTCAGCGGAGCAATCAGCCCCAGCATTTT
-,13,-,TRBV23-1,TRBJ2-3,CARPQQARDTQYF,TGCGCCAGGCCCCAACAGGCACGAGATACGCAGTATTTT
-,13,-,TRBV10-1,TRBJ1-2,CASSFRTDYGYTF,TGCGCCAGCAGCTTCAGGACGGACTATGGCTACACCTTC
-,15,-,TRBV3-1/TRBV3-2,TRBJ1-4,CASSQEGGAGEKLFF,TGTGCCAGCAGCCAAGAGGGGGGGGCCGGTGAAAAACTGTTTTTT
-,17,-,TRBV30,TRBJ1-3,CAWSVPGRPLSGNTIYF,TGTGCCTGGAGTGTACCGGGTCGGCCCCTCTCTGGAAACACCATATATTTT
-,15,-,TRBV7-8,TRBJ2-1,CASSSFPGSGGEQFF,TGTGCCAGCAGCAGTTTTCCAGGCAGCGGAGGCGAGCAGTTCTTC
-,16,-,TRBV19,TRBJ1-5,CASSISLVWGNQPQHF,TGTGCCAGTAGTATATCCCTCGTATGGGGCAATCAGCCCCAGCATTTT
TRBD1,18,-,TRBV7-3,TRBJ2-6,CASSLIGTGFSGANVLTF,TGTGCCAGCAGCTTAATTGGGACAGGTTTCTCTGGGGCCAACGTCCTGACTTTC
-,12,-,TRBV7-2,TRBJ2-3,CASSLSTDTQYF,TGTGCCAGCAGCTTAAGCACAGATACGCAGTATTTT
-,17,once,TRBV11-2,TRBJ2-1,CASSVAPPMNPYNEQFF,TGTGCCAGCAGCGTAGCACCGCCAATGAACCCCTACAATGAGCAGTTCTTC
-,16,-,TRBV6-5,TRBJ2-3,CASSSPRGERADTQYF,TGTGCCAGCAGTTCCCCCAGGGGGGAGCGGGCAGATACGCAGTATTTT
TRBD2,17,-,TRBV4-3,TRBJ2-1,CASSPRLAGVAYNEQFF,TGCGCCAGCAGCCCCCGACTAGCGGGAGTGGCTTACAATGAGCAGTTCTTC
-,17,-,TRBV24-1,TRBJ2-3,CATSGPGGVTITDTQYF,TGTGCCACCAGCGGGCCGGGCGGTGTTACAATCACAGATACGCAGTATTTT
-,13,-,TRBV30,TRBJ2-6,CASRYSGANVLTF,TGTGCCTCCAGGTACTCTGGGGCCAACGTCCTGACTTTC
-,13,-,TRBV5-4,TRBJ1-1,CASSSPTQAAAFF,TGTGCCAGCAGCTCGCCAACCCAAGCGGCAGCTTTCTTT
TRBD2,16,few,TRBV5-1,TRBJ2-7,CASSLGPAGTSYEQYF,TGCGCCAGCAGCTTGGGGCCAGCGGGGACTTCCTACGAGCAGTACTTC
-,15,-,TRBV7-9,TRBJ1-3,CASSLGRRRGNTIYF,TGTGCCAGCAGCTTAGGGCGACGTCGGGGAAACACCATATATTTT
-,12,-,TRBV19,TRBJ2-5,CASGQGVETQYF,TGTGCCAGTGGACAAGGTGTAGAGACCCAGTACTTC
TRBD2,15,-,TRBV7-3,TRBJ2-7,CASSLIASGGGEQYF,TGTGCCAGCAGCTTAATTGCTAGCGGGGGCGGCGAGCAGTACTTC
-,13,few,TRBV7-3,TRBJ1-1,CASRAQRNTEAFF,TGTGCCAGCAGAGCCCAGCGGAACACTGAAGCTTTCTTT
-,15,-,TRBV28,TRBJ1-4,CASSAAGGSNEKLFF,TGTGCCAGCAGCGCAGCCGGGGGTAGTAATGAAAAACTGTTTTTT
-,15,-,TRBV7-8,TRBJ2-1,CASSLRRSSYNEQFF,TGTGCCAGCAGCTTAAGACGCAGCTCCTACAATGAGCAGTTCTTC
-,15,-,TRBV5-4,TRBJ1-4,CASSFGGDLGEKLFF,TGTGCCAGCAGCTTCGGAGGGGATCTGGGGGAAAAACTGTTTTTT
-,13,once,TRBV9,TRBJ2-2,CASSASSRGELFF,TGTGCCAGCAGCGCTTCCTCTCGCGGGGAGCTGTTTTTT
-,15,-,TRBV27,TRBJ2-3,CASATGAGNTDTQYF,TGTGCCAGCGCCACGGGGGCGGGAAACACAGATACGCAGTATTTT
-,15,-,TRBV7-3,TRBJ2-1,CASSPGPISYNEQFF,TGTGCCAGCAGCCCAGGTCCTATCTCCTACAATGAGCAGTTCTTC
-,15,-,TRBV5-1,TRBJ2-1,CASSLAASQYNEQFF,TGCGCCAGCAGCTTGGCGGCTAGTCAATACAATGAGCAGTTCTTC
TRBD1,16,-,TRBV2,TRBJ2-6,CASTRTGPSGANVLTF,TGTGCCAGCACCCGGACAGGCCCCTCTGGGGCCAACGTCCTGACTTTC
-,13,-,TRBV29-1,TRBJ1-1,CSVVTQGNTEAFF,TGCAGCGTTGTCACACAGGGGAACACTGAAGCTTTCTTT
-,15,-,TRBV19,TRBJ1-1,CASSHPRGMNTEAFF,TGTGCCAGTAGTCATCCCAGGGGCATGAACACTGAAGCTTTCTTT
-,13,-,TRBV7-9,TRBJ2-1,CASSLQAGDEQFF,TGTGCCAGCAGCTTACAGGCCGGCGATGAGCAGTTCTTC
TRBD1,15,many,TRBV27,TRBJ2-2,CASSLRQGASGELFF,TGTGCCAGCAGTCTTAGACAGGGGGCATCTGGGGAGCTGTTTTTT
-,11,-,TRBV10-2,TRBJ1-2,CASSGGDSYTF,TGCGCCAGCAGCGGGGGGGATAGCTACACCTTC
-,11,-,TRBV12-3/TRBV12-4,TRBJ2-2,CASSFAGELFF,TGTGCCAGCAGTTTTGCCGGGGAGCTGTTTTTT
TRBD1,14,-,TRBV5-4,TRBJ2-7,CASSTGTGNREQYF,TGTGCCAGCAGCACCGGGACAGGGAACCGCGAGCAGTACTTC
-,13,-,TRBV12-3/TRBV12-4,TRBJ1-4,CASSWIELGKLFF,TGTGCCAGCAGTTGGATAGAACTCGGGAAACTGTTTTTT
TRBD1,16,-,TRBV4-1,TRBJ1-4,CASSQLPGQGSEKLFF,TGCGCCAGCAGCCAATTGCCGGGACAGGGTTCTGAAAAACTGTTTTTT
-,15,-,TRBV7-9,TRBJ1-1,CASSPRGGLNTEAFF,TGTGCCAGCAGCCCGCGAGGGGGGCTGAACACTGAAGCTTTCTTT
-,14,-,TRBV6-6,TRBJ2-3,CASSHPSTVDTQYF,TGTGCCAGCAGTCACCCCTCGACGGTAGATACGCAGTATTTT
-,15,-,TRBV9,TRBJ2-7,CASSVGMGARGEQYF,TGTGCCAGCAGCGTTGGGATGGGGGCGAGGGGGGAGCAGTACTTC
-,14,-,TRBV5-5,TRBJ1-1,CASSLTESNTEAFF,TGTGCCAGCAGCTTGACAGAGTCGAACACTGAAGCTTTCTTT
-,14,-,TRBV24-1,TRBJ1-5,CATSDVGVKQPQHF,TGTGCCACCAGTGATGTCGGGGTTAAACAGCCCCAGCATTTT
-,14,-,TRBV7-8,TRBJ1-4,CASSPYRRNEKLFF,TGTGCCAGCAGCCCATACCGGCGAAATGAAAAACTGTTTTTT
TRBD1,12,-,TRBV28,TRBJ1-2,CASSGQGLGYTF,TGTGCCAGCAGCGGACAGGGCCTTGGCTACACCTTC
-,11,-,TRBV12-3/TRBV12-4,TRBJ1-1,CASSLGRDAFF,TGTGCCAGCAGTTTAGGACGGGACGCTTTCTTT
-,15,-,TRBV28,TRBJ1-2,CASSFEDRDNYGYTF,TGTGCCAGCAGTTTTGAGGACCGTGATAACTATGGCTACACCTTC
TRBD1,15,-,TRBV2,TRBJ1-2,CARRGTGNLRGGYTF,TGTGCCAGGAGAGGGACAGGGAATTTGAGGGGAGGCTACACCTTC